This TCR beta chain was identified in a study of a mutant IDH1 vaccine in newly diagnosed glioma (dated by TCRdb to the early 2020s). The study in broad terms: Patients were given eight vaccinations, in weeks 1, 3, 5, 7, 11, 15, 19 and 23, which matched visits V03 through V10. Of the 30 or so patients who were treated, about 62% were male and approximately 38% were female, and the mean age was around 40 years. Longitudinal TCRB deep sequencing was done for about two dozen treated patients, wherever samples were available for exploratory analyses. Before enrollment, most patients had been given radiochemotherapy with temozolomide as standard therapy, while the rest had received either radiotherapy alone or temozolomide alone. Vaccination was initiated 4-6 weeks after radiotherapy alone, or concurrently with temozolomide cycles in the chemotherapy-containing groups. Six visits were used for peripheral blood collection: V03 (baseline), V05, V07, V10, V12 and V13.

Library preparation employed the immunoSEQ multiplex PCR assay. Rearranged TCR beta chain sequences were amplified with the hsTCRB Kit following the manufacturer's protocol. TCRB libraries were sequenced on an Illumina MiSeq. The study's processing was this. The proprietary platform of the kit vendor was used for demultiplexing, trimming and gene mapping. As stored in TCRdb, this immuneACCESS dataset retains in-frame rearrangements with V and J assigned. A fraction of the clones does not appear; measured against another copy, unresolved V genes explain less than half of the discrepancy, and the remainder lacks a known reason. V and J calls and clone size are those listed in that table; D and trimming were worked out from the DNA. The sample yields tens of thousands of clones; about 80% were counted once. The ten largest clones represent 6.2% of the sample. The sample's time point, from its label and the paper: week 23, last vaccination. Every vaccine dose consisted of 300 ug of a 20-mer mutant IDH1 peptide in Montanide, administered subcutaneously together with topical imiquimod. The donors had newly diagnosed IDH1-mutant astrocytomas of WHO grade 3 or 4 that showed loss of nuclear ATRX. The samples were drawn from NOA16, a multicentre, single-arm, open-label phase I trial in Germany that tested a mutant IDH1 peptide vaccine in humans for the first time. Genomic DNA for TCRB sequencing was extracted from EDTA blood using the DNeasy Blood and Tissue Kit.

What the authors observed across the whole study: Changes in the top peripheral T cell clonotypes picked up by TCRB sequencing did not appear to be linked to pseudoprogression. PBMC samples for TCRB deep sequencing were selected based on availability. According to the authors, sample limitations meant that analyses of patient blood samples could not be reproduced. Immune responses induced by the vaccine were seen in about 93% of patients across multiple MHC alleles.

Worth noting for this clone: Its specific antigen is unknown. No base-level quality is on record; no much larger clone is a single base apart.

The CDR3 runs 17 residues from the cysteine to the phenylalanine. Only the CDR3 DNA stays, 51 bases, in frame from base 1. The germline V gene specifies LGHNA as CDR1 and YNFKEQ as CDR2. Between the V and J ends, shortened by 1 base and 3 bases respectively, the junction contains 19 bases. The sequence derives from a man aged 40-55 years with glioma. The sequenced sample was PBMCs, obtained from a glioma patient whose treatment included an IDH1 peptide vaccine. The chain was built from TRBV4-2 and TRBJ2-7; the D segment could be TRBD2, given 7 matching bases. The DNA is TGTGCCAGCAGCCAAGTTCTAGCTGCGGGGGCCGTCTACGAGCAGTACTTC. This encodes CASSQVLAAGAVYEQYF.